The entry below gives a single T cell receptor beta chain sequence along with its context. Its cognate antigen is unknown. CDR1 is MDHEN, CDR2 SYDVKM, per germline. V shed 6 bases and J shed 0 bases, with 9 bases lying between them. The CDR3 has 13 amino acids. The data stem from a study of T cell responses to AZD1222 COVID-19 vaccine. Findings and caveats of the study: The study identified only five to seven AZD1222 recipients as seropositive at baseline. Reports say nearly half of spike-specific TCRs go after unmutated variant regions.

Clones were read by immunoSEQ multiplex PCR, and TCRdb kept only the in-frame ones, dropping some. The table records around 160,000 clones, about 90% of them present only once. Source: peripheral blood, taken 28 days after the second AZD1222 dose. This TCR derives from an adult who received the AZD1222 COVID-19 vaccine. The chain couples TRBV28 to TRBJ2-7; perhaps TRBD1 as D (6 bases). The CDR3 nucleotides are TGTGCCAGCAGGACAGGAGCCTCCTACGAGCAGTACTTC. Translation: CASRTGASYEQYF.